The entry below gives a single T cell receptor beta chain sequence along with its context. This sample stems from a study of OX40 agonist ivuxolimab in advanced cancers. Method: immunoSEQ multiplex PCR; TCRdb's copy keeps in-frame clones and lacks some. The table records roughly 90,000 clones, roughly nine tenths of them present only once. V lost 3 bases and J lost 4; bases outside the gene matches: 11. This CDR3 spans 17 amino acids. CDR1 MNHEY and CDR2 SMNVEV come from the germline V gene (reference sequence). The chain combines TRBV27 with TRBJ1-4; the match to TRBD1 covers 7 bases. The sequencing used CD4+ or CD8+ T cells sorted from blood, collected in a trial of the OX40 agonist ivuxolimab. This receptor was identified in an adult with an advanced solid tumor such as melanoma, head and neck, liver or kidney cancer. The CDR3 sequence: CASSFYGTDPSNEKLFF. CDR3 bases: TGTGCCAGCAGTTTTTACGGGACAGACCCCAGTAATGAAAAACTGTTTTTT. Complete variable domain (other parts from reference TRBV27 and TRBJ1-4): EAQVTQNPRYLITVTGKKLTVTCSQNMNHEYMSWYRQDPGLGLRQIYYSMNVEVTDKGDVPEGYKVSRKEKRNFPLILESPSPNQTSLYFCASSFYGTDPSNEKLFFGSGTQLSVL.